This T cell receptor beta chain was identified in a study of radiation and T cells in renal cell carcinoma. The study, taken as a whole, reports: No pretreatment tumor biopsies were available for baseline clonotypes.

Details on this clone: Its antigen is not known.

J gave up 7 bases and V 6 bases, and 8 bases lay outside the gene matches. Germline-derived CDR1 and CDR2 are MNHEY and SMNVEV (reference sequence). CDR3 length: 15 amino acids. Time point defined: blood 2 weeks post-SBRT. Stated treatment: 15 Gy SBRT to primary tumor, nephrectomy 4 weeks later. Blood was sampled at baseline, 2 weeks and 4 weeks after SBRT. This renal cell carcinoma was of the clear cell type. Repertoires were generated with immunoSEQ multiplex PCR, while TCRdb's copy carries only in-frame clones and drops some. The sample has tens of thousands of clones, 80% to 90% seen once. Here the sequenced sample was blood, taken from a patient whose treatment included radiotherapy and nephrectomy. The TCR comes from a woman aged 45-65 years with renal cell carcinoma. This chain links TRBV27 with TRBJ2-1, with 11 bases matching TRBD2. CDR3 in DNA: TGTGCCAGCAGCATCACTAGCGGGAGTTTTAATGAGCAGTTCTTC. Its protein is CASSITSGSFNEQFF.